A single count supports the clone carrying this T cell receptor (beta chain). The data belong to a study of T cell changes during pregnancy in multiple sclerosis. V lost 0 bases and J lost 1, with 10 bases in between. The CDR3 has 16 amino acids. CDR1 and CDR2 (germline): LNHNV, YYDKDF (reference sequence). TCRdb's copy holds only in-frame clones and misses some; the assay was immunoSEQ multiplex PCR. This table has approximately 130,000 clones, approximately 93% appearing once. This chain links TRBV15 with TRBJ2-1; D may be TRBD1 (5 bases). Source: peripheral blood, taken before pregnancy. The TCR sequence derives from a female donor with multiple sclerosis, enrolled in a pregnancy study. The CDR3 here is CATSRDWAGSYNEQFF. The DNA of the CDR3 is TGTGCCACCAGCAGAGATTGGGCAGGGTCCTACAATGAGCAGTTCTTC.